A single sample gave rise to the 8 T cell receptor beta chains below, sequenced in a study of cytomegalovirus exposure and HLA in healthy donors. Primers: 60 Vbeta forward and 13 Jbeta reverse. Assay: immunoSEQ multiplex PCR; the TCRdb copy retains only in-frame clones and omits some. This table has 150,000 to 200,000 clones, around 82% appearing once. Material: PBMCs. All receptors derive from a woman aged 50 to 60 in good health and CMV-seropositive.

This chain connects TRBV7-2 to TRBJ2-1; TRBD1 is a possible D gene (6 bases). The CDR3 extends over 11 amino acids. The ends were cut back, 6 bases at V and 15 bases at J, with 15 bases in the middle. Germline V CDR1 and CDR2: SGHTA, FQGNSA. In DNA form, the CDR3 reads TGTGCCAGCAGGGGTGGGCAGGGGTTGTTCTTC. Translating gives CASRGGQGLFF.

The chain links TRBV5-1 to TRBJ2-3; D is undetermined. The CDR3 extends over 16 amino acids. CDR1 and CDR2 from the germline V gene are SGHRS and YFSETQ. Trimming cost V 0 bases and J 1 base, with 12 bases left between them. CDR3 loop: CASSLGILAGTDTQYF. CDR3 DNA sequence: TGCGCCAGCAGCTTGGGCATCTTGGCAGGCACAGATACGCAGTATTTT.

This clone was counted a few times. This rearrangement joins TRBV7-9 to TRBJ2-7; D is uncertain. The V gene lost 1 base and the J gene lost 1 base, with 5 bases spanning the gap. Germline V gene data show CDR1 as SEHNR and CDR2 as FQNEAQ (reference sequence). There are 13 residues in the CDR3. CDR3 sequence: CASSLDGSYEQYF. In DNA form, the CDR3 reads TGTGCCAGCAGCTTAGACGGTTCCTACGAGCAGTACTTC.

The table lists this clone with a few counts. The chain joins TRBV18 to TRBJ1-5; D might be TRBD1 (5 bases). The V and J ends lost 2 bases and 6 bases respectively, with 11 bases between them. Germline CDR1 reads KGHSH; CDR2 reads LQKENI. This CDR3 is 14 amino acids long. CDR3 amino acids: CASSPIGGSQPQHF. As DNA, the CDR3 is TGTGCCAGCTCACCAATCGGGGGTAGTCAGCCCCAGCATTTT.

This clone was recorded a few times. The chain couples TRBV5-5 to TRBJ1-2, with D tentatively TRBD1 (6 bases). The CDR3 sequence is 17 residues long. Germline CDR1 reads SGHKS; CDR2 reads YYEKEE (reference sequence). The V end lost 2 bases, the J end lost 2 bases, and 19 bases lay between the germline ends. CDR3 protein: CASSFSRGPAANYGYTF. The DNA of the CDR3 is TGTGCCAGCAGCTTTTCCAGGGGACCAGCGGCGAACTATGGCTACACCTTC.

The V call is TRBV9, the J call TRBJ2-4, with D hard to call. The germline CDR1 and CDR2 sequences are SGDLS and YYNGEE. This CDR3 region has 13 residues. With 5 bases removed from V and 0 bases from J, the gap between germline ends came to 6 bases. In DNA, the CDR3 is TGTGCCAGCAGTGGCGGAGCCAAAAACATTCAGTACTTC. This translates into CASSGGAKNIQYF.

DNA of the CDR3: TGTGCCAGCAGTCTACGCCCAGGGGGCCCAGATACGCAGTATTTT. Residues: CASSLRPGGPDTQYF. The V gene is TRBV6-1, the J gene TRBJ2-3; TRBD1 matches 8 bases. The V and J ends lost 5 bases and 4 bases, in that order; junction bases with no gene match: 8. Germline V CDR1 and CDR2: MNHNS, SASEGT. The CDR3 covers 15 residues.

The chain couples TRBV13 to TRBJ2-5, with 12 bases lining up with TRBD2. With 6 bases clipped from V and 2 bases from J, the junction kept 7 bases outside the gene matches. The CDR3 is 16 amino acids. Germline values: CDR1 PRHDT, CDR2 FYEKMQ (reference sequence). The CDR3 DNA is TGTGCCAGCAGTCTCGGACTAGCGGGGACACAAGAGACCCAGTACTTC. It yields the protein CASSLGLAGTQETQYF. Filled out from reference TRBV13 and TRBJ2-5, the complete variable domain reads AAGVIQSPRHLIKEKRETATLKCYPIPRHDTVYWYQQGPGQDPQFLISFYEKMQSDKGSIPDRFSAQQFSDYHSELNMSSLELGDSALYFCASSLGLAGTQETQYFGPGTRLLVL.